This TCR beta chain appears in the sequencing data of a study of human T cells and chemical hapten exposure. Background on the study: Epicutaneous patch tests delivered 0.01% DPC to the upper back, with evaluation at 6 days.

Time point denoted: pre-sensitization, week 0. Treatment here: therapeutic diphenylcyclopropenone sensitization with weekly scalp DPC. This clonotype was seen many times. Via MiXCR, TCRdb re-called the RACE reads, giving one row per CDR3 protein. The table lists 350,000 to 450,000 distinct CDR3 sequences, more than 4.5% of them singletons, with 2.5% to 3% in the top ten. Material: whole blood, obtained in connection with sensitization to the hapten diphenylcyclopropenone (DPC). This sequence was found in a woman aged 45-60 years with alopecia areata. Some clones in this sample may be carry-over from other donors' samples.

The CDR3 nucleotides are TGTGCCAGCAGCGTAGGTAGCGGGACGGATACGCAGTATTTT. This sequence encodes CASSVGSGTDTQYF. V usage is TRBV9 and J usage is TRBJ2-3, with 8 bases aligning to TRBD2. Unmatched junction bases numbered 3, after V lost 0 bases and J lost 6 bases. The CDR3 is 14 residues long. Germline CDR1 is SGDLS and CDR2 is YYNGEE.